These 19 T cell receptor beta chains came from one sample sequenced in a study of T cell changes during pregnancy in multiple sclerosis. Using immunoSEQ multiplex PCR, the repertoire was profiled, and TCRdb retains in-frame clones only, with some absent. The sample lists fewer than 85,000 clones; approximately 92% were seen once. The sequences come from peripheral blood, collected before pregnancy. The receptor source for this set is a female donor with multiple sclerosis, enrolled in a pregnancy study.

V usage is TRBV5-1 and J usage is TRBJ2-5; 7 bases fit TRBD1. The V gene end was trimmed by 0 bases and the J gene end by 0 bases; junction bases not matched to a gene: 8. The CDR3 runs to 17 residues. Germline lookup yields CDR1 SGHRS and CDR2 YFSETQ. DNA for the CDR3: TGCGCCAGCAGCTTGGAAGTTGACAGGGAGTACCAAGAGACCCAGTACTTC. It translates to CASSLEVDREYQETQYF.

CDR3 residues: CASSSLQDFGETQYF. Written as DNA, the CDR3 is TGTGCCAGCAGCTCCCTACAGGATTTCGGCGAGACCCAGTACTTC. The chain couples TRBV7-9 to TRBJ2-5, with D possibly being TRBD1 (5 bases). The germline V gene encodes CDR1 SEHNR and CDR2 FQNEAQ (reference sequence). This CDR3 contains 15 residues. Trimming removed 4 bases from V and 5 bases from J, with 17 bases in between.

This chain joins TRBV4-2 and TRBJ2-1; 7 positions agree with TRBD2. The V gene end was trimmed by 3 bases and the J gene end by 8 bases; junction bases not matched to a gene: 4. This CDR3 spans 13 amino acids. The germline V gene encodes CDR1 LGHNA and CDR2 YNFKEQ. In DNA, the CDR3 is TGTGCCAGCAGCCATGGGGGGGAGGATGAGCAGTTCTTC. This translates into CASSHGGEDEQFF.

The chain uses TRBV14 and TRBJ2-5, with 7 bases fitting TRBD2. The CDR3 is 15 residues long. Trimming took 4 bases from V and 5 from J; bases not matched to a gene: 10. Germline V gene data show CDR1 as SGHDN and CDR2 as FVKESK. The CDR3 protein is CASSRRTRFPETQYF. The CDR3, as DNA: TGTGCCAGCAGCCGGAGGACTAGATTCCCGGAGACCCAGTACTTC.

The gene calls are TRBV5-4 and TRBJ2-2; possible D gene TRBD2, 5 bases. V was pared by 4 bases and J by 7 bases, with 11 bases between. The germline gives CDR1 SGHNT, CDR2 YYREEE (reference sequence). The CDR3 length is 13 residues. The CDR3 region has the DNA TGTGCCAGCAGCGTACTAGTCGGCGGGGAGCTGTTTTTT. Amino acid sequence: CASSVLVGGELFF.

This clone appeared once. V and J are TRBV6-1 and TRBJ2-2; 9 bases map to TRBD1. The V and J ends lost 4 bases and 4 bases, in that order; junction bases with no gene match: 1. Germline assignment: CDR1 MNHNS and CDR2 SASEGT. This CDR3 comprises 14 residues. The CDR3 loop is CASSGQGVTGELFF. The CDR3 DNA sequence: TGTGCCAGCAGTGGACAGGGGGTCACCGGGGAGCTGTTTTTT.

The chain uses TRBV5-8 and TRBJ2-1; 12 bases map to TRBD2. With V trimmed by 3 bases and J by 5 bases, 9 bases remained unmatched. Germline lookup yields CDR1 SGHTS and CDR2 YDEGEE. The CDR3 loop spans 17 amino acids. CDR3 coding DNA: TGTGCCAGCAGCTCACCCCGGACTAGCGGGATCAACAATGAGCAGTTCTTC. This gives the protein CASSSPRTSGINNEQFF.

V usage is TRBV7-3 and J usage is TRBJ2-7, with 8 bases that match TRBD2. Per the germline V gene, CDR1 is SGHTA and CDR2 is FQGTGA. The CDR3 has 18 amino acids. The V gene end was trimmed by 0 bases and the J gene end by 7 bases; junction bases not matched to a gene: 17. CDR3 amino acids: CASSLTNPAVTSDCEQYF. For the CDR3, the DNA is TGTGCCAGCAGCTTAACTAACCCCGCCGTGACTAGCGATTGTGAGCAGTACTTC.

This chain connects TRBV6-5 to TRBJ1-2; the match to TRBD1 covers 9 bases. J gave up 8 bases and V 0 bases, and 4 bases lay outside the gene matches. The CDR3 covers 14 residues. The V gene's germline CDR1 is MNHEY and CDR2 SVGAGI. The CDR3 region has the DNA TGTGCCAGCAGTTACTCACAGGGGACAGGGGGCTACACCTTC. It encodes CASSYSQGTGGYTF.

The chain joins TRBV27 to TRBJ1-4, with 12 bases identical to TRBD1. Germline V lookup: CDR1 MNHEY, CDR2 SMNVEV (reference sequence). The CDR3 runs 15 residues. J was trimmed by 8 bases and V by 6 bases; bases with no gene match: 7. The CDR3 region is CASSRAGTGGEKLFF. DNA for the CDR3: TGTGCCAGCAGCCGCGCCGGGACAGGGGGCGAAAAACTGTTTTTT.

This clone was seen just once. The chain joins TRBV18 to TRBJ1-3; tentatively, D is TRBD1 (5 bases). Trimming took 3 bases from V and 16 from J, leaving 16 bases between them. This CDR3 comprises 12 residues. In germline, CDR1 is KGHSH, CDR2 LQKENI. The CDR3 sequence is CASSPPGLWKYF. The CDR3, as DNA: TGTGCCAGCTCACCCCCGGGACTTTGGAAGTATTTT.

This rearrangement joins TRBV19 to TRBJ2-1, with D possibly matching TRBD1 (5 bases). Trimming took off 3 bases at V and 5 bases at J, with 11 bases between the two ends. The CDR3 consists of 14 residues. Germline V gives CDR1 LNHDA, CDR2 SQIVND (reference sequence). The CDR3 loop reads CASSMRQGNNEQFF. The CDR3 region has the DNA TGTGCCAGTAGTATGCGTCAGGGCAACAATGAGCAGTTCTTC. Drawing the rest from reference TRBV19 and TRBJ2-1, the complete variable domain is DGGITQSPKYLFRKEGQNVTLSCEQNLNHDAMYWYRQDPGQGLRLIYYSQIVNDFQKGDIAEGYSVSREKKESFPLTVTSAQKNPTAFYLCASSMRQGNNEQFFGPGTRLTVL.

The chain joins TRBV7-2 to TRBJ1-3, with 8 nucleotides matching TRBD1. Trimming at V came to 5 bases and at J to 2 bases, leaving 5 bases not matched to a gene. Germline V gene data show CDR1 as SGHTA and CDR2 as FQGNSA. This CDR3 has 15 amino acids. In nucleotides, the CDR3 is TGTGCCAGCAGCCGGTCAGGGGGCGCTGGAAACACCATATATTTT. Translation gives CASSRSGGAGNTIYF. The whole variable domain, filled in from reference TRBV7-2 and TRBJ1-3, reads GAGVSQSPSNKVTEKGKDVELRCDPISGHTALYWYRQSLGQGLEFLIYFQGNSAPDKSGLPSDRFSAERTGGSVSTLTIQRTQQEDSAVYLCASSRSGGAGNTIYFGEGSWLTVV.

This clone ranks as medium-sized. The chain combines TRBV4-3 with TRBJ2-7, with 8 nucleotides matching TRBD2. J gave up 2 bases and V 0 bases, and 3 bases lay outside the gene matches. CDR1 and CDR2 from the germline V gene are LGHNA and YSLEER. The CDR3 is 15 residues long. Written as DNA, the CDR3 is TGCGCCAGCAGCCAAGATCCGGGAGGGCCCTACGAGCAGTACTTC. It translates to CASSQDPGGPYEQYF.

The V gene is TRBV6-6, the J gene TRBJ2-5, with 7 nucleotides matching TRBD2. There are 16 residues in the CDR3. V dropped 5 bases and J dropped 3; count of bases not matched to a gene: 12. Germline loops: CDR1 MNHNY, CDR2 SVGAGI (reference sequence). CDR3 region: CASSHRGWEGKETQYF. CDR3 nucleotides: TGTGCCAGCAGTCACCGGGGCTGGGAGGGAAAAGAGACCCAGTACTTC.

The chain is built from TRBV28 and TRBJ2-7; TRBD1 matches 9 bases. This CDR3 contains 15 residues. Germline V gene lookup returns CDR1 MDHEN and CDR2 SYDVKM. V lost 3 bases and J lost 5; bases outside the gene matches: 8. CDR3 residues: CASSFNIGQGNEQYF. CDR3 DNA sequence: TGTGCCAGCAGTTTTAATATTGGACAGGGGAACGAGCAGTACTTC.

This chain's CDR3 is CASSDREVQPQHF. In DNA, the CDR3 is TGTGCCAGCAGTGATAGGGAGGTTCAGCCCCAGCATTTT. The rearrangement joins TRBV6-1 to TRBJ1-5; D gene ambiguous. The V end lost 3 bases, the J end lost 6 bases, and 9 bases lay between the germline ends. The CDR3 contains 13 residues. Germline V CDR1 and CDR2: MNHNS, SASEGT.

J is TRBJ1-1 and V is TRBV5-1; the match to TRBD1 covers 10 bases. Per germline, CDR1 SGHRS and CDR2 YFSETQ. This CDR3 is 12 amino acids long. V gave up 0 bases and J gave up 11 bases; unmatched junction bases: 1. The CDR3 nucleotides read TGCGCCAGCAGCTTGGGGGGACAGGGGGCTTTCTTT. Translated, it gives CASSLGGQGAFF.

This chain uses TRBV11-3 with TRBJ2-1, with 10 bases that match TRBD2. The J segment lost 3 bases and the V segment lost 1 base, leaving 6 bases of the junction unmatched. This CDR3 has 17 residues. Germline CDR1 is SGHNT and CDR2 is YENEEA. CDR3 DNA: TGTGCCAGCAGCTTAGTCTCGCTAGCGGGAGTCTACAATGAGCAGTTCTTC. Its translation is CASSLVSLAGVYNEQFF. The variable domain in full, with the rest retrieved from reference TRBV11-3 and TRBJ2-1, is EAGVVQSPRYKIIEKKQPVAFWCNPISGHNTLYWYLQNLGQGPELLIRYENEEAVDDSQLPKDRFSAERLKGVDSTLKIQPAELGDSAVYLCASSLVSLAGVYNEQFFGPGTRLTVL.